One and the same sample provided the 22 T cell receptor beta chains below, sequenced in a study of T cells in Graves' hyperthyroidism and ophthalmopathy. TCR beta CDR3 sequences were amplified from RNA transcripts. Researchers ran a first-round RT-PCR on the TCR CDR3 using the HTBI primer set. TCRdb re-analysed the multiplex PCR reads in MiXCR, keeping a single row per CDR3 protein. The sample lists 400,000 to 600,000 distinct CDR3 sequences; more than 20% were seen once. Sequences were obtained from blood. These receptors were obtained from a man between 18 and 29 years old with Graves' hyperthyroidism.

This clonotype has at least ten counts. V gene TRBV12-3 or TRBV12-4 combines with J gene TRBJ1-1, with D hard to call. Trimming took off 5 bases at V and 0 bases at J, with 7 bases between the two ends. The CDR3 is 13 residues long. DNA for the CDR3: TGTGCCAGCAGTCAGACAATGAACACTGAAGCTTTCTTT. Protein sequence: CASSQTMNTEAFF.

This clonotype was picked up a small number of times. A single base separates this from a much larger clone, so it may be a read error. Since the CDR3 does not end with the conserved phenylalanine or tryptophan, this likely comes from a read error. This chain uses TRBV6-1 with TRBJ1-2; D call uncertain. Germline CDR1 MNHNS, CDR2 SASEGT. Trimming shortened V by 6 bases and J by 3 bases, and 2 bases separated the two germline ends. CDR3 length: 10 residues. The CDR3, as DNA: TGTGCCAGCAGGGACTATGGCTACACCGTC. It is translated as CASRDYGYTV.

The V call is TRBV20-1, the J call TRBJ1-2, with 8 bases fitting TRBD1. V dropped 5 bases and J dropped 4; count of bases not matched to a gene: 6. Germline V gene sequence: CDR1 DFQATT, CDR2 SNEGSKA (reference sequence). The CDR3 covers 13 residues. Written as DNA, the CDR3 is TGCAGTGCTTTACAGGGGGTATCCTATGGCTACACCTTC. Its protein is CSALQGVSYGYTF.

This clonotype was counted many times. The chain recombines TRBV30 with TRBJ2-7, with a tentative D call TRBD2 (6 bases). V shed 3 bases and J shed 0 bases, with 9 bases lying between them. The CDR3 covers 13 residues. The germline V gene encodes CDR1 GTSNPN and CDR2 SVGIG (reference sequence). In DNA form, the CDR3 reads TGTGCCTGGAGATGGCGGGGCTCCTACGAGCAGTACTTC. It yields the protein CAWRWRGSYEQYF.

This clonotype was picked up many times. The chain recombines TRBV4-1 with TRBJ2-7; weak D call: TRBD2 (6 bases). V was cut by 1 base and J by 6 bases, with 10 bases left in between. The CDR3 sequence is 13 residues long. Per germline, CDR1 MGHRA and CDR2 YSYEKL. This CDR3 is CASSQGGGFEQYF. In DNA form, the CDR3 reads TGCGCCAGCAGCCAAGGGGGAGGTTTCGAGCAGTACTTC.

This clonotype was observed at least ten times. The chain has TRBV9 and TRBJ1-2, with D possibly being TRBD1 (6 bases). This CDR3 region has 15 residues. Germline CDR1 and CDR2: SGDLS and YYNGEE. The V end was cut by 4 bases, the J end by 2 bases, with 15 bases between. This CDR3 reads CASSPRDTANYGYTF. CDR3 coding DNA: TGTGCCAGCAGCCCTCGGGACACCGCCAACTATGGCTACACCTTC.

This sequence joins TRBV9 and TRBJ2-4, with D possibly matching TRBD1 (5 bases). Germline V CDR1 and CDR2: SGDLS, YYNGEE. The CDR3 has 14 amino acids. V was trimmed by 4 bases and J by 5 bases, leaving 13 bases between them. The CDR3 sequence: CASSTQGFQNIQYF. CDR3 DNA: TGTGCCAGCAGCACCCAGGGTTTCCAAAACATTCAGTACTTC.

This clonotype was detected many times. The gene calls are TRBV28 and TRBJ2-5; D gene ambiguous. The CDR3 consists of 13 residues. V dropped 4 bases and J dropped 5 bases, with 11 bases sitting between them. Germline CDR1 MDHEN, CDR2 SYDVKM. CDR3 DNA sequence: TGTGCCAGCAGTTCCCGGGTCTATGAGACCCAGTACTTC. The encoded protein is CASSSRVYETQYF.

The V gene is TRBV24-1, the J gene TRBJ1-1; unclear D gene. The V and J ends lost 5 bases and 4 bases respectively, with 22 bases between them. CDR3 length: 17 amino acids. Looked up from germline, CDR1 is KGHDR and CDR2 is SFDVKD. The chain's CDR3 is CATSGFSLGSGGTEAFF. In nucleotides, the CDR3 is TGTGCCACCAGTGGTTTTTCTCTCGGTTCGGGAGGCACTGAAGCTTTCTTT.

Comment on this clonotype: This may be a read error, as it is one base from a much larger clone. This chain connects TRBV7-9 to TRBJ1-1, with a weak D call TRBD1 (5 bases). The germline V gene encodes CDR1 SEHNR and CDR2 FQNEAQ (reference sequence). The CDR3 spans 14 residues. The CDR3 DNA is TGTGCCAGCAGAGGGGAGGGAGTTCCGGCTGAAGCTCTCTTT. It yields the protein CASRGEGVPAEALF.

This sequence joins TRBV27 and TRBJ1-5; D is unresolved. Germline assignment: CDR1 MNHEY and CDR2 SMNVEV (reference sequence). CDR3 length equals 15 residues. V dropped 7 bases and J dropped 2 bases, with 15 bases sitting between them. DNA of the CDR3: TGTGCCAGCACGGAGGACCCAGCGGGCAATCAGCCCCAGCATTTT. Translating it yields CASTEDPAGNQPQHF.

The chain employs TRBV7-8 and TRBJ2-7; D gene uncertain. CDR3 length equals 15 residues. Per the germline V gene, CDR1 is SGHVS and CDR2 is FQNEAQ. V was clipped by 1 base and J by 0 bases, with 10 bases between them. CDR3 nucleotide sequence: TGTGCCAGCAGCTTAGGTGCCTTTGTCTCCTACGAGCAGTACTTC. Protein product: CASSLGAFVSYEQYF.

In this sample, this clonotype turned up many times. The chain carries TRBV6-2 or TRBV6-3 and TRBJ2-7; 14 bases map to TRBD2. Germline assignment: CDR1 MNHEY and CDR2 SVGEGT. J gave up 6 bases and V 6 bases, and 16 bases lay outside the gene matches. This CDR3 region has 18 residues. The DNA for the CDR3 is TGTGCCAGCAGCTACGGACTAGCGGGAGGTCTCCCAGCGGCCGAGCAGTACTTC. As protein: CASSYGLAGGLPAAEQYF.

This clonotype has just a few counts. A much larger clone is a single base away; this may be a read error. This chain links TRBV24-1 with TRBJ1-5; D is unresolved. The CDR3 is 14 residues long. CDR1 and CDR2 from the germline V gene are KGHDR and SFDVKD. In nucleotides, the CDR3 is TGTGCCACCAGTGACGGAAATAGCAATCGGCCCCAGCATTTT. Translation: CATSDGNSNRPQHF.

This clonotype was seen only once. The V and J genes are TRBV15 and TRBJ2-5; possible D gene TRBD1, 6 bases. CDR1 and CDR2 (germline): LNHNV, YYDKDF (reference sequence). CDR3 length equals 15 residues. Trimming took 3 bases from V and 3 from J, leaving 14 bases between them. DNA of the CDR3: TGTGCCACCAGCAGTGGTCCGGGACAAGAAGAGACCCAGTACTTC. It specifies CATSSGPGQEETQYF.

The chain employs TRBV19 and TRBJ1-5; the D is unclear. Trimming pared 3 bases from V and 3 bases from J, leaving 6 bases between. The CDR3 loop spans 13 amino acids. Germline-derived CDR1 and CDR2 are LNHDA and SQIVND (reference sequence). CDR3 bases: TGTGCCAGTAGTATCCAGGACAATCAGCCCCAGCATTTT. This encodes CASSIQDNQPQHF.

In this sample, this clonotype turned up many times. This chain uses TRBV12-3 or TRBV12-4 with TRBJ1-5; D may be TRBD1 (5 bases). The CDR3 contains 14 residues. With 5 bases removed from V and 4 bases from J, the gap between germline ends came to 12 bases. The CDR3 reads CASSQAGRNQPQHF. In DNA, the CDR3 is TGTGCCAGCAGTCAGGCAGGGAGGAATCAGCCCCAGCATTTT.

This clonotype was detected many times. The junction shows a germline mismatch at one end, possibly a read error. The chain links TRBV5-1 to TRBJ2-7; D remains ambiguous. Germline CDR1 SGHRS, CDR2 YFSETQ. There are 11 residues in the CDR3. The CDR3 DNA sequence: TGTGCCAGCAGTTTAGAAGGCGAGCAGTACTTC. Residues: CASSLEGEQYF.

V gene TRBV28 combines with J gene TRBJ2-5, with a weak D call TRBD1 (8 bases). Germline loops: CDR1 MDHEN, CDR2 SYDVKM. Trimming cost V 3 bases and J 4 bases, with 18 bases left between them. This CDR3 region has 16 residues. CDR3 coding DNA: TGTGCCAGCAGTTTTCGGACAGGGAGGGGGCTAGAGACCCAGTACTTC. Amino acid sequence: CASSFRTGRGLETQYF.

The sample holds many counts of this clonotype. The chain has TRBV12-3 or TRBV12-4 and TRBJ1-2, with unresolved D. Trimming took off 1 base at V and 8 bases at J, with 8 bases between the two ends. The CDR3 spans 12 residues. The CDR3 loop reads CASSLEGRGYTF. Written as DNA, the CDR3 is TGTGCCAGCAGTTTAGAAGGGAGGGGCTACACCTTC.

This clonotype was seen repeatedly, ten times or more. This rearrangement joins TRBV20-1 to TRBJ2-2; maybe TRBD1 (6 bases). Trimming left V 0 bases short and J 3 bases short, with 14 bases between. CDR1 is DFQATT, CDR2 SNEGSKA, per germline (reference sequence). This CDR3 is 16 amino acids long. The CDR3 loop reads CSAREVGQTYTGELFF. The CDR3, as DNA: TGCAGTGCTAGAGAGGTTGGACAGACCTACACCGGGGAGCTGTTTTTT.

This clonotype appeared a few times. Just one base apart from a much larger clone, this may be a read error. The rearrangement links TRBV28 to TRBJ2-7; D is perhaps TRBD1 (7 bases). Per germline, CDR1 MDHEN and CDR2 SYDVKM. The CDR3 contains 14 residues. CDR3 sequence (DNA): TGTGCCGGCAGTCGGAGGGACAGATACTACGAGCAGTACTTC. Translated, it gives CAGSRRDRYYEQYF.